The entry that follows covers one TCR beta chain sequence. The authors' processing: Researchers report that nucleated cell counts were estimated from reference gene primer amplification. The protocol was immunoSEQ multiplex PCR, while the TCRdb copy is restricted to in-frame clones and leaves out a portion. V and J calls plus clone size are reproduced from that table; the DNA served to infer D and trimming. The sample shows around 45,000 clones, 86% of them seen only once. The CDR3 has 15 amino acids. Deletions cut 5 bases from V and 0 bases from J, with 10 bases between. From germline, CDR1 is LNHDA and CDR2 SQIVND (reference sequence). The sample originates from a study of blood T cell repertoires in COVID-19. Study at large: Samples of COVID-19 (acute and convalescent) were obtained from the United States, Italy and Spain. PBMCs, B-cell-depleted T cells, or T cells were the source of the cDNA or gDNA that made up the material.

This receptor was identified in a man between 60 and 70 years old with active or convalescent COVID-19. Material: peripheral blood. The rearrangement uses TRBV19 and TRBJ1-4, with a possible D match to TRBD1 (5 bases). The CDR3: CASSGRQSTNEKLFF. The CDR3 coding sequence is TGTGCCAGTAGTGGCCGACAGTCAACTAATGAAAAACTGTTTTTT.